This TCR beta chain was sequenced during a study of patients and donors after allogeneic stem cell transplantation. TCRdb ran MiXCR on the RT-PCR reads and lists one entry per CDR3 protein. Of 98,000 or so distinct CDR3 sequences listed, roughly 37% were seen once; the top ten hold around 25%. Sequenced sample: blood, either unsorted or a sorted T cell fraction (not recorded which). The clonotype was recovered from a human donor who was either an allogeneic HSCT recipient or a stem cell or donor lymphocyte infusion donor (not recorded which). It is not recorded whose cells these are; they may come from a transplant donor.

CDR3 loop: CATSRDLGRRTPLHF. In nucleotides, the CDR3 is TGTGCCACCAGCAGAGATCTGGGACGGAGAACACCCCTCCACTTT. The chain joins TRBV15 to TRBJ1-6; possible D gene TRBD1, 5 bases. Germline V gene sequence: CDR1 LNHNV, CDR2 YYDKDF (reference sequence). The CDR3 sequence is 15 residues long. V gave up 0 bases and J gave up 11 bases, with 14 bases separating them.